The 24 T cell receptor beta chains below all came from one sample that was sequenced in a study of cytomegalovirus exposure and HLA in healthy donors. The PCR had 60 Vbeta and 13 Jbeta primers. Using immunoSEQ multiplex PCR, the repertoire was profiled, and TCRdb retains in-frame clones only, with some absent. The sample holds some 120,000 clones; 80% to 85% are singletons and the top ten take approximately 1%. Sequenced material: PBMCs. All receptors derive from a human donor in good health.

This clone was seen only once. The chain combines TRBV4-2 with TRBJ1-5; D possibly corresponds to TRBD1 (6 bases). Germline CDR1 reads LGHNA; CDR2 reads YNFKEQ. The CDR3 has 15 residues. The V gene lost 3 bases and the J gene lost 7 bases, with 16 bases spanning the gap. Written as DNA, the CDR3 is TGTGCCAGCAGCCAGGGACAAGAAGGGCGCCAGCCCCAGCATTTT. Its translation: CASSQGQEGRQPQHF.

The chain links TRBV7-6 to TRBJ2-7; 8 nucleotides line up with TRBD1. Germline-derived CDR1 and CDR2 are SGHVS and FNYEAQ. The CDR3 spans 14 residues. The ends lost 4 bases at V and 5 bases at J; junction bases unmatched: 7. This CDR3 is CASSSTGAGDEQYF. The CDR3 DNA reads TGTGCCAGCAGCTCGACAGGGGCAGGCGACGAGCAGTACTTC.

This rearrangement joins TRBV25-1 to TRBJ2-7; 7 bases are shared with TRBD1. Germline V CDR1 and CDR2: MGHDK, SYGVNS. Trimming at V came to 10 bases and at J to 0 bases, leaving 6 bases not matched to a gene. The CDR3 runs 13 residues. Here the CDR3 DNA reads TGTGCCACCAGGGGACAGCTCTCCTACGAGCAGTACTTC. Translation: CATRGQLSYEQYF.

The gene calls are TRBV15 and TRBJ2-1, with D possibly TRBD2 on 5 matching bases. V lost 3 bases and J 9 bases, leaving 21 bases between the germline ends. The CDR3 runs to 16 residues. Germline V lookup: CDR1 LNHNV, CDR2 YYDKDF (reference sequence). DNA of the CDR3: TGTGCCACCAGCAGGGGGAGCGTAGCCCTCAGTGTTGAGCAGTTCTTC. Its translation is CATSRGSVALSVEQFF.

V and J are TRBV5-4 and TRBJ1-6; a weak D match, TRBD1 (5 bases). Germline CDR1 SGHNT, CDR2 YYREEE (reference sequence). V was clipped by 2 bases and J by 9 bases, with 18 bases between them. CDR3 length: 16 residues. The CDR3 reads CASSLAVGQGGSPLHF. CDR3 sequence (DNA): TGTGCCAGCAGCTTAGCTGTCGGGCAGGGTGGTTCACCCCTCCACTTT.

The gene calls are TRBV5-1 and TRBJ2-5; 10 positions agree with TRBD2. V shed 1 base, J shed 2 bases, and the junction held 8 bases outside the gene matches. Germline CDR1 reads SGHRS; CDR2 reads YFSETQ. The CDR3 is 17 amino acids. CDR3 coding DNA: TGCGCCAGCAGCTTGTCACCGAGCGGGGGGGCGCAAGAGACCCAGTACTTC. It encodes CASSLSPSGGAQETQYF.

In its sample, this clone was seen once. The J gene is TRBJ2-5, the V gene TRBV6-6, with D possibly TRBD2 on 7 matching bases. Trimming stripped 2 bases from V and 1 base from J, with 11 bases between. The germline gives CDR1 MNHNY, CDR2 SVGAGI (reference sequence). The CDR3 sequence is 15 residues long. Written as DNA, the CDR3 is TGTGCCAGCAGTTACGAGGGGGGGCGCCAAGAGACCCAGTACTTC. Residues: CASSYEGGRQETQYF.

The gene calls are TRBV14 and TRBJ2-3, with D possibly matching TRBD2 (6 bases). Germline CDR1 SGHDN, CDR2 FVKESK. The germline V and J ends were trimmed by 8 bases and 7 bases, with 13 bases remaining between them. CDR3 length equals 12 residues. CDR3 sequence (DNA): TGTGCCAGCGCCGGAGGGGCTAATACGCAGTATTTT. Protein sequence: CASAGGANTQYF.

The rearrangement joins TRBV6-5 to TRBJ2-3, with 8 bases that match TRBD1. The CDR3 has 14 residues. V shed 5 bases and J 0 bases; nucleotides not matched to a gene: 1. The germline V gene encodes CDR1 MNHEY and CDR2 SVGAGI. The CDR3 reads CASSRTGSTDTQYF. DNA of the CDR3: TGTGCCAGCAGTAGGACAGGGAGCACAGATACGCAGTATTTT.

The chain combines TRBV15 with TRBJ2-5, with D possibly TRBD1 on 6 matching bases. V lost 6 bases, J lost 0 bases, and 11 bases lay in between. The CDR3 has 14 residues. The germline CDR1 and CDR2 sequences are LNHNV and YYDKDF (reference sequence). In DNA form, the CDR3 reads TGTGCCACCAGGACAGGCAAGTACCAAGAGACCCAGTACTTC. Translating gives CATRTGKYQETQYF.

The chain couples TRBV11-2 to TRBJ2-5; possibly TRBD1 for D (6 bases). CDR1 and CDR2 (germline): SGHAT, FQNNGV. The CDR3 totals 18 residues. V shed 3 bases and J shed 5 bases, with 25 bases lying between them. The CDR3 here is CASSFPGHRVLAGETQYF. As DNA, the CDR3 is TGTGCCAGCAGCTTTCCGGGACACCGCGTACTGGCTGGGGAGACCCAGTACTTC.

This clone was seen only once. The V gene is TRBV6-5, the J gene TRBJ1-2, with D possibly TRBD1 on 6 matching bases. V was cut by 2 bases and J by 8 bases, with 15 bases left in between. The CDR3 is made up of 14 amino acids. In germline, CDR1 is MNHEY, CDR2 SVGAGI. CDR3 region: CASSYRAQGRGYTF. The CDR3 region has the DNA TGTGCCAGCAGTTACCGAGCACAGGGAAGGGGCTACACCTTC.

This sequence joins TRBV2 and TRBJ1-1, with 8 bases lining up with TRBD1. Germline-derived CDR1 and CDR2 are SNHLY and FYNNEI. The CDR3 runs to 16 residues. V lost 9 bases, J lost 0 bases, and 12 bases stayed unmatched. The CDR3 DNA reads TGTGCCAGTTATACAGGGGGATTAGGGTTGAACACTGAAGCTTTCTTT. It specifies CASYTGGLGLNTEAFF.

The chain joins TRBV4-1 to TRBJ2-1, with TRBD2 matching 7 bases. The CDR3 spans 16 residues. CDR1 and CDR2 from the germline V gene are MGHRA and YSYEKL. V lost 0 bases, J lost 3 bases, and 5 bases stayed unmatched. CDR3 nucleotides: TGCGCCAGCAGCCAAGAAAAAGCGGGGAGCTACAATGAGCAGTTCTTC. Translated, it gives CASSQEKAGSYNEQFF.

This clone showed up just a few times. The chain's CDR3 is CASSYSTGPAQHF. The CDR3 DNA follows: TGTGCCAGCAGTTACTCGACAGGGCCGGCCCAGCATTTT. This chain links TRBV6-6 with TRBJ1-5; 7 positions agree with TRBD1. Germline CDR1 MNHNY, CDR2 SVGAGI (reference sequence). The trim removed 0 bases at V and 11 bases at J, leaving 4 bases unmatched. CDR3 length: 13 amino acids.

The chain has TRBV6-5 and TRBJ1-2; TRBD1 might be the D (5 bases). Germline V gives CDR1 MNHEY, CDR2 SVGAGI. The CDR3 is made up of 12 amino acids. V was trimmed by 5 bases and J by 8 bases, leaving 12 bases between them. CDR3 amino acids: CASSSREAGYTF. The CDR3 nucleotides read TGTGCCAGCAGTAGCAGGGAGGCGGGCTACACCTTC.

The rearrangement joins TRBV9 to TRBJ1-6, with D possibly TRBD1 on 6 matching bases. Germline CDR1 is SGDLS and CDR2 is YYNGEE. V gave up 0 bases and J gave up 13 bases, with 17 bases separating them. The CDR3 extends over 15 amino acids. In DNA, the CDR3 is TGTGCCAGCAGCGTAGTAGCGGGGGCCCAGCCGCCCCTCCACTTT. As protein: CASSVVAGAQPPLHF.

This chain joins TRBV7-8 and TRBJ2-7; D may be TRBD1 (5 bases). Trimming cost V 1 base and J 3 bases, with 13 bases left between them. The CDR3 runs to 15 residues. Germline V lookup: CDR1 SGHVS, CDR2 FQNEAQ. CDR3 region: CASSLGGWGNYEQYF. CDR3 bases: TGTGCCAGCAGCTTAGGGGGCTGGGGAAACTACGAGCAGTACTTC.

The chain has TRBV15 and TRBJ2-1; 8 nucleotides match TRBD1. CDR1 is LNHNV and CDR2 is YYDKDF in the germline V gene (reference sequence). This CDR3 is built from 17 residues. With 5 bases clipped from V and 8 bases from J, the junction kept 17 bases outside the gene matches. The CDR3 sequence is CATSASLGQVDFDEQFF. CDR3 coding DNA: TGTGCCACCAGCGCAAGCCTGGGACAGGTAGATTTCGATGAGCAGTTCTTC.

The rearrangement joins TRBV18 to TRBJ1-2; D gene unclear. The CDR3 covers 13 residues. Trimming removed 2 bases from V and 2 bases from J, with 6 bases in between. Germline CDR1 and CDR2: KGHSH and LQKENI. The CDR3 loop reads CASSPGPNYGYTF. Written as DNA, the CDR3 is TGTGCCAGCTCACCAGGGCCAAACTATGGCTACACCTTC.

The table lists this clone with a few counts. The chain links TRBV7-9 to TRBJ1-6, with D possibly matching TRBD1 (6 bases). Trimming took off 5 bases at V and 10 bases at J, with 15 bases between the two ends. Germline V gene lookup returns CDR1 SEHNR and CDR2 FQNEAQ (reference sequence). The CDR3 has 14 amino acids. The DNA of the CDR3 is TGTGCCAGCAGCCTTCCTACAGGGAACTCACCCCTCCACTTT. It codes for CASSLPTGNSPLHF. Full variable domain (missing parts from reference TRBV7-9 and TRBJ1-6): DTGVSQNPRHKITKRGQNVTFRCDPISEHNRLYWYRQTLGQGPEFLTYFQNEAQLEKSRLLSDRFSAERPKGSFSTLEIQRTEQGDSAMYLCASSLPTGNSPLHFGNGTRLTVT.

The chain joins TRBV5-6 to TRBJ2-1; TRBD2 might be the D (6 bases). Germline V gives CDR1 SGHDT, CDR2 YYEEEE. V was clipped by 0 bases and J by 9 bases, with 10 bases between them. The CDR3 is made up of 13 amino acids. The CDR3: CASSLGVGGEQFF. CDR3 coding DNA: TGTGCCAGCAGCTTGGGAGTGGGGGGTGAGCAGTTCTTC.

The chain couples TRBV12-5 to TRBJ2-2; 8 bases match TRBD1. Per the germline V gene, CDR1 is LGHNT and CDR2 is FRNRAP. This CDR3 comprises 15 residues. After removal of 5 bases from V and 3 bases from J, the junction contained 5 bases not matched to a gene. The CDR3: CASGPGTGHTGELFF. The CDR3 region has the DNA TGTGCTAGTGGTCCGGGGACAGGCCACACCGGGGAGCTGTTTTTT.

This rearrangement joins TRBV6-1 to TRBJ2-7; D is possibly TRBD2 (7 bases). Trimming left V 8 bases short and J 4 bases short, with 15 bases between. Germline-derived CDR1 and CDR2 are MNHNS and SASEGT. There are 13 residues in the CDR3. CDR3 sequence (DNA): TGTGCCAGCGCGGGGGCCGCCAAATACGAGCAGTACTTC. Translating gives CASAGAAKYEQYF.